The 8 T cell receptor beta chains below come from one sample, sequenced in a study of T cells after somatic rescue of genetic block (dated by TCRdb to the early 2020s). The library was built by means of the immunoSEQ multiplex PCR assay. TCRdb carries this immuneACCESS record with in-frame sequences only. Its versions omit some clonotypes, under half of them owing to an unresolved V gene in the studies checked, with the rest unexplained. The sample table shows around 15,000 clones, and 60% to 75% are seen once. 25% to 30% of the sample is taken by the ten largest. Sequencing was done on a sample of peripheral blood mononuclear cells (PBMCs). Every receptor here comes from a man aged 18 to 30.

V and J are TRBV6-5 and TRBJ2-2, with D perhaps matching TRBD1 (6 bases). The V gene lost 7 bases and the J gene lost 4 bases, with 16 bases spanning the gap. The germline V gene encodes CDR1 MNHEY and CDR2 SVGAGI. The CDR3 is 15 residues long. The CDR3 protein is CASNQGLAGTGELFF. The CDR3 region has the DNA TGTGCCAGCAACCAGGGGTTGGCCGGCACCGGGGAGCTGTTTTTT.

By share, this clone ranks as medium-sized (0.01 to 0.1%). The V call is TRBV7-9, the J call TRBJ1-4, with D possibly matching TRBD1 (5 bases). Germline V gene data show CDR1 as SEHNR and CDR2 as FQNEAQ (reference sequence). Trimming removed 5 bases from V and 8 bases from J, with 15 bases in between. The CDR3 runs 14 residues. The CDR3 DNA is TGTGCCAGCAGCCAGGACGGGACCCGGGAAAAACTGTTTTTT. It is translated as CASSQDGTREKLFF.

This chain links TRBV14 with TRBJ2-5; 7 nucleotides line up with TRBD2. V dropped 2 bases and J dropped 5; count of bases not matched to a gene: 5. CDR3 length: 14 residues. Germline loops: CDR1 SGHDN, CDR2 FVKESK. Here the CDR3 reads CASSQRTRPETQYF. The CDR3 DNA follows: TGTGCCAGCAGCCAACGGACTAGGCCTGAGACCCAGTACTTC.

The rearrangement joins TRBV9 to TRBJ1-1, with 7 bases lining up with TRBD1. The CDR3 extends over 15 amino acids. Germline V gene lookup returns CDR1 SGDLS and CDR2 YYNGEE. Trimming cost V 1 base and J 2 bases; bases outside gene matches: 5. CDR3: CASSVTGAYNTEAFF. As DNA, the CDR3 is TGTGCCAGCAGCGTAACAGGGGCGTATAACACTGAAGCTTTCTTT.

About this clone: A clone one base away is much larger, so this may be a read error. The chain employs TRBV6-5 and TRBJ1-4, with unresolved D. The CDR3 covers 14 residues. CDR1 is MNHEY, CDR2 SVGAGI, per germline. CDR3 coding DNA: TGTGCCAGCAGTTACGAGGGTACTAATGAAAAACTGCTTTTT. Residues: CASSYEGTNEKLLF.

This clone was picked up a small number of times. The genes are TRBV18 and TRBJ2-7, with 15 nucleotides matching TRBD2. The length of the CDR3 is 19 residues. Trimming at V came to 4 bases and at J to 6 bases, leaving 16 bases not matched to a gene. The V gene's germline CDR1 is KGHSH and CDR2 LQKENI. CDR3 region: CASSRRTSGRAEGTGEQYF. CDR3 nucleotides: TGTGCCAGCTCACGCCGGACTAGCGGGAGGGCCGAGGGAACTGGCGAGCAGTACTTC. Drawing the rest from reference TRBV18 and TRBJ2-7, the complete variable domain is NAGVMQNPRHLVRRRGQEARLRCSPMKGHSHVYWYRQLPEEGLKFMVYLQKENIIDESGMPKERFSAEFPKEGPSILRIQQVVRGDSAAYFCASSRRTSGRAEGTGEQYFGPGTRLTVT.

The table lists this clone with a few counts. The chain couples TRBV27 to TRBJ2-7; tentatively, D is TRBD2 (6 bases). Germline CDR1 and CDR2: MNHEY and SMNVEV (reference sequence). Trimming cost V 4 bases and J 0 bases, with 16 bases left between them. CDR3 length: 16 residues. Here the CDR3 reads CASSSAGTAISYEQYF. For the CDR3, the DNA is TGTGCCAGCAGTTCCGCCGGGACTGCTATCTCCTACGAGCAGTACTTC.

The genes are TRBV18 and TRBJ1-5; possibly TRBD1 for D (5 bases). Per the germline V gene, CDR1 is KGHSH and CDR2 is LQKENI. This CDR3 has 14 amino acids. V lost 3 bases and J 3 bases, leaving 9 bases between the germline ends. The CDR3 DNA reads as TGTGCCAGCTCACCCTCAGGGTACAATCAGCCCCAGCATTTT. This codes for CASSPSGYNQPQHF.